The 3 T cell receptor beta chains below were found in one sample sequenced in a study of T cell changes during pregnancy in multiple sclerosis. The data were produced by immunoSEQ multiplex PCR, yet TCRdb's version contains in-frame clones alone and is incomplete. This sample has 70,000 or so clones, with 85% to 95% found just once. Sequenced material: peripheral blood, taken in the third trimester of pregnancy. The origin of the receptors is a female donor in good health, enrolled as a control in a pregnancy study.

This clone was found a few times. The J gene is TRBJ1-1, the V gene TRBV6-5; D gene unclear. Trimming removed 7 bases from V and 4 bases from J, with 13 bases in between. CDR1 and CDR2 from the germline V gene are MNHEY and SVGAGI. The CDR3 loop spans 13 amino acids. The CDR3 spells CASKRASGTEAFF. DNA for the CDR3: TGTGCCAGCAAAAGGGCCAGCGGCACTGAAGCTTTCTTT.

The genes are TRBV19 and TRBJ2-5, with 8 bases fitting TRBD1. Unmatched junction bases numbered 7, after V lost 1 base and J lost 3 bases. The CDR3 length is 16 residues. The germline CDR1 and CDR2 sequences are LNHDA and SQIVND (reference sequence). The CDR3 DNA sequence: TGTGCCAGTAGTATAGGCCCTTCACAGGGGGAAGAGACCCAGTACTTC. Protein sequence: CASSIGPSQGEETQYF.

J is TRBJ1-4 and V is TRBV28; 8 positions agree with TRBD1. CDR1 MDHEN and CDR2 SYDVKM come from the germline V gene. The ends lost 7 bases at V and 5 bases at J; junction bases unmatched: 3. This CDR3 region has 13 residues. The CDR3 nucleotides read TGTGCCAGCATTAGACAGGGGAATGAAAAACTGTTTTTT. It specifies CASIRQGNEKLFF.